The 13 T cell receptor beta chains given below trace back to one sample, sequenced in a study of T cell responses to AZD1222 COVID-19 vaccine. Repertoires were generated with immunoSEQ multiplex PCR, while TCRdb's copy carries only in-frame clones and drops some. The table records 60,000 to 75,000 clones, roughly 80% of them present only once. Sequenced material: peripheral blood, taken 28 days after the second AZD1222 dose. Receptor source: an adult who received the AZD1222 COVID-19 vaccine.

In regard to this clone: A read error may account for a junction end that differs from germline. The rearrangement links TRBV5-4 to TRBJ1-1, with 10 bases lining up with TRBD1. Germline CDR1 reads SGHNT; CDR2 reads YYREEE (reference sequence). The CDR3 is 16 residues long. Here the CDR3 reads CASSSAPGQGTQGRIF. Written as DNA, the CDR3 is TGTGCCAGCAGCTCCGCACCGGGACAGGGGACCCAGGGGCGAATCTTT.

This clone was seen only a few times. The V gene is TRBV5-6, the J gene TRBJ2-3, with TRBD1 as a possible D gene (6 bases). The V gene lost 0 bases and the J gene lost 8 bases, with 16 bases spanning the gap. The germline CDR1 and CDR2 sequences are SGHDT and YYEEEE. The CDR3 runs 15 residues. The CDR3 sequence is CASSLAAGDPLTQYF. CDR3 nucleotides: TGTGCCAGCAGCTTGGCGGCAGGGGATCCCCTTACGCAGTATTTT.

This clone was counted between two and nine times. V and J are TRBV7-9 and TRBJ2-3, with D tentatively TRBD2 (6 bases). The germline V and J ends were trimmed by 8 bases and 5 bases, with 11 bases remaining between them. Germline V gives CDR1 SEHNR, CDR2 FQNEAQ (reference sequence). The CDR3 totals 12 residues. CDR3 protein: CASGGKLDTQYF. The CDR3 DNA reads TGTGCCAGCGGGGGGAAATTAGATACGCAGTATTTT.

The chain joins TRBV29-1 to TRBJ2-6, with D possibly being TRBD1 (5 bases). Germline values: CDR1 SQVTM, CDR2 ANQGSEA. This CDR3 spans 17 amino acids. The V end was cut by 3 bases, the J end by 2 bases, with 17 bases between. The CDR3 nucleotides are TGCAGCGTTGAGGGATCAGGGCCGATCCCTGGGGCCAACGTCCTGACTTTC. Translating gives CSVEGSGPIPGANVLTF.

The chain is built from TRBV7-2 and TRBJ2-7; 8 nucleotides line up with TRBD2. The V segment lost 7 bases and the J segment 0 bases; nucleotides outside the gene matches: 8. Germline V gene data show CDR1 as SGHTA and CDR2 as FQGNSA. CDR3 length: 15 amino acids. In DNA, the CDR3 is TGTGCCAGCAACCCGGGGGGGGCGTACTCCTACGAGCAGTACTTC. Amino acid sequence: CASNPGGAYSYEQYF.

The genes are TRBV7-9 and TRBJ2-5; 9 positions match TRBD2. V dropped 3 bases and J dropped 4; count of bases not matched to a gene: 9. The CDR3 contains 16 residues. From germline, CDR1 is SEHNR and CDR2 FQNEAQ (reference sequence). The CDR3 nucleotides read TGTGCCAGCAGCTTTAGGCCTAGCGGGGCGGGAGAGACCCAGTACTTC. Translation gives CASSFRPSGAGETQYF.

This clone has just a few counts. The chain links TRBV7-2 to TRBJ1-2, with TRBD1 identical over 9 bases. The V segment lost 5 bases and the J segment 8 bases; nucleotides outside the gene matches: 12. This CDR3 spans 15 amino acids. The germline V gene encodes CDR1 SGHTA and CDR2 FQGNSA. The CDR3 spells CASSPDRGKSRGYTF. Written as DNA, the CDR3 is TGTGCCAGCAGCCCGGACAGGGGCAAATCGCGGGGCTACACCTTC.

This chain joins TRBV5-6 and TRBJ2-1; tentatively, D is TRBD1 (6 bases). Germline loops: CDR1 SGHDT, CDR2 YYEEEE. The ends were cut back, 4 bases at V and 5 bases at J, with 19 bases in the middle. CDR3 size: 16 residues. CDR3 sequence reads: CASSIGMDSVDNEQFF. The CDR3 DNA is TGTGCCAGCAGCATAGGTATGGACAGTGTTGACAATGAGCAGTTCTTC. The variable domain in full, completed from reference TRBV5-6 and TRBJ2-1, reads DAGVTQSPTHLIKTRGQQVTLRCSPKSGHDTVSWYQQALGQGPQFIFQYYEEEERQRGNFPDRFSGHQFPNYSSELNVNALLLGDSALYLCASSIGMDSVDNEQFFGPGTRLTVL.

This sequence joins TRBV2 and TRBJ2-1; 12 bases are shared with TRBD2. This CDR3 region has 15 residues. The germline gives CDR1 SNHLY, CDR2 FYNNEI. Unmatched junction bases numbered 8, after V lost 8 bases and J lost 6 bases. The CDR3 sequence is CASQRGLAGTNEQFF. DNA for the CDR3: TGTGCCAGCCAGAGAGGACTAGCGGGAACCAATGAGCAGTTCTTC. The entire variable domain, with the rest obtained from reference TRBV2 and TRBJ2-1, is as follows: EPEVTQTPSHQVTQMGQEVILRCVPISNHLYFYWYRQILGQKVEFLVSFYNNEISEKSEIFDDQFSVERPDGSNFTLKIRSTKLEDSAMYFCASQRGLAGTNEQFFGPGTRLTVL.

The rearrangement joins TRBV3-1 (or the pseudogene TRBV3-2) to TRBJ2-1; a possible D gene is TRBD2 (5 bases). In germline, CDR1 is LGHDT, CDR2 YNNKEL (reference sequence). V was pared by 4 bases and J by 6 bases, with 19 bases between. CDR3 length: 16 residues. The DNA of the CDR3 is TGTGCCAGCAGCCTCTCGAGACTACACACTCGCAATGAGCAGTTCTTC. Translated: CASSLSRLHTRNEQFF.

The rearrangement joins TRBV6-5 to TRBJ2-7; D is unresolved. The CDR3 has 13 residues. The V end was cut by 5 bases, the J end by 3 bases, with 11 bases between. The germline V gene encodes CDR1 MNHEY and CDR2 SVGAGI. For the CDR3, the DNA is TGTGCCAGCAGTCCCAATTTTATCTACGAGCAGTACTTC. Protein product: CASSPNFIYEQYF.

The chain has TRBV3-1 (or the pseudogene TRBV3-2) and TRBJ2-5; TRBD2 aligns across 8 bases. V lost 1 base, J lost 4 bases, and 5 bases stayed unmatched. Germline-derived CDR1 and CDR2 are LGHDT and YNNKEL (reference sequence). CDR3 size: 15 residues. The CDR3 nucleotides read TGTGCCAGCAGCCAAGCCCCCGGGGGGGGAGAGACCCAGTACTTC. Its translation is CASSQAPGGGETQYF.

V usage is TRBV20-1 and J usage is TRBJ2-7, with D unresolved. CDR3 length: 13 amino acids. Trimming pared 3 bases from V and 3 bases from J, leaving 12 bases between. CDR1 and CDR2 (germline): DFQATT, SNEGSKA (reference sequence). The CDR3 DNA is TGCAGTGCTAGTAGTTCAGCAGACTACGAGCAGTACTTC. Protein sequence: CSASSSADYEQYF.